This TCR beta chain is drawn from a study of CD4 T cells in relation to SARS-CoV-2 and coronaviruses. Study-wide background: After roughly 9 days of antigen culture, PBMC TCR beta CDR3s were sequenced.

Sequencing used immunoSEQ multiplex PCR; TCRdb keeps in-frame clones, though not all of them. In the table there are some 16,000 clones, around four fifths of which are singletons. Concerning this clone: Its target is unknown.

Unexposed donor CD4+ T cells date from 2011-2018, before the COVID-19 pandemic. After about ten days of culture, CD4+ T cells were isolated. Testing used SARS-CoV-2 S/N and four cold-coronavirus spikes on unexposed-donor CD4+ T cells, cells permitting. Each well had approximately 2 million PBMCs in about 5% human AB serum with IL-2. The CDR3 consists of 13 residues. Germline V gene data show CDR1 as ENHRY and CDR2 as SYGVKD. Trimming cost V 9 bases and J 4 bases; bases outside gene matches: 8. The receptor's source is a human donor in good health. The chain links TRBV10-3 to TRBJ2-7; 8 positions match TRBD1. What was sequenced was CD4+ T cells from PBMCs, cultured in vitro. CDR3 region: CAIEGQDSYEQYF. CDR3 bases: TGTGCCATTGAGGGACAGGATTCGTACGAGCAGTACTTC.